The next 6 T cell receptor beta chains were all read from a single sample in a study of T cell repertoires in cytomegalovirus infection. No antigens are known for them. TCRdb re-called the reads through MiXCR, storing one row per CDR3 protein. This sample carries 55,000 to 70,000 distinct CDR3 sequences, 22% of them seen once, and the ten largest clones take around 77%. Sequencing input: PBMCs, sequenced either directly or after in vitro stimulation (not recorded which). These receptor sequences come from a human donor in good health (CMV status not recorded). Some clones in this sample may be carry-over from other donors' samples.

This clonotype has only a few counts. The J gene is TRBJ2-7, the V gene TRBV19, with 7 bases fitting TRBD1. The CDR3 contains 14 residues. CDR1 LNHDA and CDR2 SQIVND come from the germline V gene (reference sequence). Germline trimming cut 1 base from V and 2 bases from J; bases unmatched to any gene: 2. DNA for the CDR3: TGTGCCAGTAGTATAGGTCAGGGGGCCTACGAGCAGTACTTC. It translates to CASSIGQGAYEQYF.

The chain recombines TRBV11-2 with TRBJ2-3; unclear D gene. In germline, CDR1 is SGHAT, CDR2 FQNNGV. This CDR3 region has 17 residues. V gave up 2 bases and J gave up 5 bases, with 20 bases separating them. CDR3 sequence: CASSLRPVSWVEDTQYF. CDR3 nucleotide sequence: TGTGCCAGCAGCTTACGTCCGGTCTCCTGGGTAGAAGATACGCAGTATTTT.

The chain couples TRBV24-1 to TRBJ2-7; 9 bases are shared with TRBD1. Per the germline V gene, CDR1 is KGHDR and CDR2 is SFDVKD. The CDR3 is 15 amino acids. The trim removed 3 bases at V and 5 bases at J, leaving 7 bases unmatched. CDR3 residues: CATSDPGQGTDEQYF. In nucleotides, the CDR3 is TGTGCCACCAGTGATCCGGGACAGGGAACCGACGAGCAGTACTTC.

This clonotype came up a few times. The chain employs TRBV6-5 and TRBJ2-3, with D perhaps TRBD2 (5 bases). The germline CDR1 and CDR2 sequences are MNHEY and SVGAGI. The CDR3 contains 15 residues. Trimming took off 11 bases at V and 0 bases at J, with 18 bases between the two ends. Here the CDR3 reads CAASSYGMSTDTQYF. In DNA, the CDR3 is TGTGCCGCCTCGAGTTACGGGATGAGCACAGATACGCAGTATTTT.

This clonotype has a handful of counts. This chain connects TRBV20-1 to TRBJ2-5, with TRBD1 as a possible D gene (5 bases). The CDR3 length is 13 residues. The V and J ends lost 0 bases and 2 bases respectively, with 7 bases between them. Germline lookup yields CDR1 DFQATT and CDR2 SNEGSKA (reference sequence). This CDR3 reads CSARDWTQETQYF. CDR3 DNA sequence: TGCAGTGCTAGAGATTGGACACAAGAGACCCAGTACTTC.

This clonotype was recorded at least ten times. This sequence joins TRBV12-3 or TRBV12-4 and TRBJ2-2; 7 bases line up with TRBD1. CDR3 size: 15 residues. Losses at the gene ends were 1 base for V and 1 base for J; bases not matched to a gene: 0. CDR3: CASSLGDRNTGELFF. CDR3 in DNA: TGTGCCAGCAGTTTAGGGGACAGGAACACCGGGGAGCTGTTTTTT.